Sequencing of this T cell receptor beta chain was carried out in a study of metastatic and nonmetastatic thyroid tumors. Study information: Across blood and tumor or nodule tissue, repertoires from malignant and benign thyroid patients were compared with one another. Findings and limits, study-wide: It was reported that TCR beta diversity was significantly higher in malignant thyroid tumors than benign nodules, in blood and tumor.

Under the authors' procedure: A papillary thyroid cancer distant-metastasis classifier was built from CDR3 differences across clinicopathological groups. TCRdb re-called the PCR reads through MiXCR. The V and J calls were not made by the authors but by TCRdb's processing. The top ten hold roughly a quarter of the sample, which has roughly 39,000 clones, more than 45% seen once. As regards this clone: Its antigen is unidentified.

The CDR3 length is 13 residues. The V and J ends lost 4 bases and 0 bases respectively, with 7 bases between them. The germline V gene has CDR1 SGHDT and CDR2 YYEEEE. Each patient went into thyroid surgery without having received any treatment. The clonotype originates from a male donor with papillary thyroid cancer or a benign thyroid nodule (not recorded which). Some clones in this sample may be carry-over from other donors' samples. Material for sequencing was tumor tissue. V usage is TRBV5-6 and J usage is TRBJ1-2; D gene uncertain. The CDR3 reads CASSRPSNYGYTF. CDR3 nucleotides: TGTGCCAGCAGCCGACCATCTAACTATGGCTACACCTTC.